The 2 T cell receptor beta chains given below trace back to one sample, sequenced in a study of T-cell memory formation after mild COVID-19. TCRdb called the 5' RACE reads again in MiXCR, with one record for every CDR3 protein. The table records about 290,000 distinct CDR3 sequences, about a sixth of them present only once. Sequenced sample: PBMCs or a T cell subset sorted from them (not recorded which). These receptors all stem from a man aged 18 to 35 who had mild COVID-19 (a few samples of this study predate the infection). Cell type and time point are not known.

Only a few counts were recorded for this clonotype. V and J are TRBV9 and TRBJ2-1; 9 nucleotides match TRBD1. Germline V gene sequence: CDR1 SGDLS, CDR2 YYNGEE. With V trimmed by 4 bases and J by 7 bases, 9 bases remained unmatched. The CDR3 runs to 15 residues. For the CDR3, the DNA is TGTGCCAGCAGCATCCAACAGGGGGCGGCGAATGAGCAGTTCTTC. Translated, it gives CASSIQQGAANEQFF.

There are a few counts of this clonotype. The chain employs TRBV2 and TRBJ2-1; 12 bases map to TRBD2. The CDR3 length is 15 residues. The germline V gene has CDR1 SNHLY and CDR2 FYNNEI. J lost 6 bases, V lost 7 bases, and 7 bases had no gene match. The CDR3 region is CASTMGLAGPNEQFF. CDR3 sequence (DNA): TGTGCCAGCACTATGGGACTAGCGGGCCCCAATGAGCAGTTCTTC.